A single sample is the source of the 8 T cell receptor beta chains below, sequenced in a study of T cells in narcolepsy. Measured with immunoSEQ multiplex PCR; TCRdb has only the in-frame clones, and not every one. In the table there are 25,000 to 35,000 clones, about 90% of which are singletons. The sequencing sample was made of CD45RA- memory CD4+ T cells from PBMCs. The receptor set was obtained from a human donor with narcolepsy.

The chain is built from TRBV9 and TRBJ2-1; 11 bases agree with TRBD2. This CDR3 is built from 15 residues. Germline CDR1 is SGDLS and CDR2 is YYNGEE. V was pared by 4 bases and J by 6 bases, with 6 bases of the junction left unmatched. The CDR3 protein is CASSTTSGSFNEQFF. The DNA of the CDR3 is TGTGCCAGCAGCACAACTAGCGGGAGCTTCAATGAGCAGTTCTTC.

This clone was seen more than once but under ten times. The chain uses TRBV5-5 and TRBJ2-7, with D perhaps assigned TRBD1 or TRBD2 (5 bases each). The CDR3 runs 15 residues. Trimming shortened V by 0 bases and J by 2 bases, and 12 bases separated the two germline ends. The germline CDR1 and CDR2 sequences are SGHKS and YYEKEE (reference sequence). In nucleotides, the CDR3 is TGTGCCAGCAGCTTGGCCGGGACGAACGCCTACGAGCAGTACTTC. It is translated as CASSLAGTNAYEQYF. The complete variable domain, with remaining parts taken from reference TRBV5-5 and TRBJ2-7, reads DAGVTQSPTHLIKTRGQQVTLRCSPISGHKSVSWYQQVLGQGPQFIFQYYEKEERGRGNFPDRFSARQFPNYSSELNVNALLLGDSALYLCASSLAGTNAYEQYFGPGTRLTVT.

The V and J genes are TRBV7-9 and TRBJ1-4; TRBD1 agrees at 7 bases. The CDR3 spans 17 residues. CDR1 and CDR2 from the germline V gene are SEHNR and FQNEAQ (reference sequence). After removal of 4 bases from V and 3 bases from J, the junction contained 11 bases not matched to a gene. The CDR3 DNA reads as TGTGCCAGCAGCTCTTTAAGGGGGCCCAGGGCTAATGAAAAACTGTTTTTT. Residues: CASSSLRGPRANEKLFF.

The rearrangement joins TRBV18 to TRBJ1-1; tentative D call: TRBD1 (6 bases). V was trimmed by 6 bases and J by 1 base, leaving 9 bases between them. The CDR3 extends over 13 amino acids. In germline, CDR1 is KGHSH, CDR2 LQKENI. The CDR3 loop reads CASSWDKNTEAFF. The CDR3 bases are TGTGCCAGCTCGTGGGACAAGAACACTGAAGCTTTCTTT.

V is TRBV19 and J is TRBJ2-1; 7 nucleotides line up with TRBD1. The germline gives CDR1 LNHDA, CDR2 SQIVND (reference sequence). This CDR3 is 14 amino acids long. J was trimmed by 5 bases and V by 8 bases; bases with no gene match: 9. The CDR3: CASHRQGTDNEQFF. The CDR3 DNA reads as TGTGCCAGTCACCGACAGGGTACGGACAATGAGCAGTTCTTC.

The chain combines TRBV2 with TRBJ1-2; tentatively, D is TRBD1 (5 bases). Looked up from germline, CDR1 is SNHLY and CDR2 is FYNNEI. The V end lost 2 bases, the J end lost 0 bases, and 7 bases lay between the germline ends. The CDR3 runs 14 residues. This CDR3 reads CASSEPGSNYGYTF. For the CDR3, the DNA is TGTGCCAGCAGTGAACCAGGGTCTAACTATGGCTACACCTTC.

The rearrangement links TRBV28 to TRBJ2-7; possibly TRBD1 for D (5 bases). The CDR3 has 17 amino acids. The V end lost 2 bases, the J end lost 6 bases, and 23 bases lay between the germline ends. Germline V gene sequence: CDR1 MDHEN, CDR2 SYDVKM. CDR3 nucleotide sequence: TGTGCCAGCAGTTTACCTTCGCAGGGTAGGTTTAGTGGCGAGCAGTACTTC. This codes for CASSLPSQGRFSGEQYF.

The chain is built from TRBV6-6 and TRBJ1-2; D unclear. The CDR3 contains 15 residues. Germline V lookup: CDR1 MNHNY, CDR2 SVGAGI (reference sequence). The V gene lost 5 bases and the J gene lost 7 bases, with 20 bases spanning the gap. The CDR3 DNA sequence: TGTGCCAGCAGTCCGAGACAACAAGGAGGGTTTGGCTACACCTTC. It codes for CASSPRQQGGFGYTF.